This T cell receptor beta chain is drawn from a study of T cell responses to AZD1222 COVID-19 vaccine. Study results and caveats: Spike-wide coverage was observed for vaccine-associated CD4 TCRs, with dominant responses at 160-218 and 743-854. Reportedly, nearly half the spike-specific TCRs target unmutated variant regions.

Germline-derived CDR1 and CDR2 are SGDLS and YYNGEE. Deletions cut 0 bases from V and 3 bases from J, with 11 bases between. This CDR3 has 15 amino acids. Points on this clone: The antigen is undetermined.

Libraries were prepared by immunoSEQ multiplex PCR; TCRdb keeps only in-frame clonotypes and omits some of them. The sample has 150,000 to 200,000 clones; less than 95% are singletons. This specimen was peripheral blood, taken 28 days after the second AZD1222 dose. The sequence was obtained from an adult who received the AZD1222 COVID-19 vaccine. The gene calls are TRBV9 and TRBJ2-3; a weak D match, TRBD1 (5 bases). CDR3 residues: CASSVGSGQTDTQYF. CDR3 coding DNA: TGTGCCAGCAGCGTAGGGTCAGGGCAAACAGATACGCAGTATTTT.